These T cell receptor beta chains were read from a single sample in a study of response to subunit inactivated influenza vaccine. TCRdb processed the RT-PCR reads anew with MiXCR; each CDR3 protein has one entry. The sample consists of about half a million distinct CDR3 sequences, 7.6% of them appearing once. The source material was PBMCs from blood, sampled roughly 24 months after vaccination. The receptors were sampled from a man aged 50-75 years who received an inactivated influenza vaccine. The CDR3 runs from the conserved cysteine through the conserved F or W. A D gene is named only where the DNA matches it firmly. Size tells how often a clone was seen (once, few, many) or the class of an expanded clone, and some rows leave it out.

clone_size: few
j_call: TRBJ2-7
d_call: TRBD1
v_call: TRBV7-9
cdr3_nt: TGTGCCAGCAGCTTAGATACAGGGGCATTAGGCTCCTACGAGCAGTACTTC
cdr3_aa: CASSLDTGALGSYEQYF

clone_size: -
j_call: TRBJ2-1
d_call: -
v_call: TRBV30
cdr3_nt: TGTGCCTGGAGCGGGACGGGGTACAATGAGCAGTTCTTC
cdr3_aa: CAWSGTGYNEQFF

clone_size: few
j_call: TRBJ2-4
d_call: TRBD2
v_call: TRBV7-6
cdr3_nt: TGTGCCAGCAGCTTATCCGGACTAGCGGAAGCCAAAAACATTCAGTACTTC
cdr3_aa: CASSLSGLAEAKNIQYF

clone_size: many
j_call: TRBJ2-1
d_call: TRBD1
v_call: TRBV10-3
cdr3_nt: TGTGCCATCAGTGAGACATCAGGGGGCTCAGTGGTCAATGAGCAGTTCTTC
cdr3_aa: CAISETSGGSVVNEQFF

clone_size: -
j_call: TRBJ2-3
d_call: -
v_call: TRBV5-1
cdr3_nt: TGCGCCAGCAGCTCGGGTACGATCAGAGATACGCAGTATTTT
cdr3_aa: CASSSGTIRDTQYF

clone_size: few
j_call: TRBJ2-1
d_call: TRBD2
v_call: TRBV7-8
cdr3_nt: TGTGCCAGCAGCTCAAACCCCGGGACTATTAACAATGAGCAGTTCTTC
cdr3_aa: CASSSNPGTINNEQFF

clone_size: -
j_call: TRBJ1-2
d_call: -
v_call: TRBV28
cdr3_nt: TGTGCCAGCAGTTTATGGGACAACAACTATGGCTACACCTTC
cdr3_aa: CASSLWDNNYGYTF

clone_size: -
j_call: TRBJ1-2
d_call: TRBD1
v_call: TRBV18
cdr3_nt: TGTGCCAGCTCACCAGGGCAGGGGGCGCCCTATGGCTACACCTTC
cdr3_aa: CASSPGQGAPYGYTF

clone_size: -
j_call: TRBJ2-1
d_call: -
v_call: TRBV4-3
cdr3_nt: TGCGCCAGCAGCCAAGATCTACTACCGAACAATGAGCAGTTCTTC
cdr3_aa: CASSQDLLPNNEQFF

clone_size: -
j_call: TRBJ2-3
d_call: TRBD2
v_call: TRBV3-1
cdr3_nt: TGTGCCAGCAGCCAAGTAGCGGGGGGCAAAACAGATACGCAGTATTTT
cdr3_aa: CASSQVAGGKTDTQYF

clone_size: few
j_call: TRBJ2-7
d_call: -
v_call: TRBV4-1
cdr3_nt: TGCGCCAGCAGCCCAGGACCGGGACGGAGAGCCTCCTACGAGCAGTACTTC
cdr3_aa: CASSPGPGRRASYEQYF

clone_size: many
j_call: TRBJ2-7
d_call: -
v_call: TRBV5-1
cdr3_nt: TGCGCCAGCAGCTTGGCCTGGTCGGATAGGGGGTCCTACGAGCAGTACTTC
cdr3_aa: CASSLAWSDRGSYEQYF

clone_size: many
j_call: TRBJ1-6
d_call: -
v_call: TRBV20-1
cdr3_nt: TGCAGTGCTAGAGGGTCGCGGAATAATTCACCCCTCCACTTT
cdr3_aa: CSARGSRNNSPLHF

clone_size: -
j_call: TRBJ2-6
d_call: -
v_call: TRBV5-6
cdr3_nt: TGTGCCAGCAGGGCTATGGGGGCCAACGTCCTGACTTTC
cdr3_aa: CASRAMGANVLTF

clone_size: few
j_call: TRBJ1-5
d_call: -
v_call: TRBV9
cdr3_nt: TGTGCCAGCAGCGTAGTGGAAGGTATCGATCAGCCCCAGCATTTT
cdr3_aa: CASSVVEGIDQPQHF

clone_size: -
j_call: TRBJ2-7
d_call: -
v_call: TRBV7-2
cdr3_nt: TGTGCCAGCAGCTTCAACGCCTACGAGCAGTACTTC
cdr3_aa: CASSFNAYEQYF

clone_size: -
j_call: TRBJ2-5
d_call: TRBD1
v_call: TRBV9
cdr3_nt: TGTGCCAGCAGCCCACGGACAGGGATCGAGACCCAGTACTTC
cdr3_aa: CASSPRTGIETQYF

clone_size: many
j_call: TRBJ2-1
d_call: TRBD2
v_call: TRBV7-8
cdr3_nt: TGTGCCAGCAGCTCTCTAGCGGGAATCTACAATGAGCAGTTCTTC
cdr3_aa: CASSSLAGIYNEQFF

clone_size: few
j_call: TRBJ2-3
d_call: -
v_call: TRBV10-3
cdr3_nt: TGTGCCATCAGTGAGGGGGATACGCAGTATTTT
cdr3_aa: CAISEGDTQYF

clone_size: few
j_call: TRBJ2-1
d_call: TRBD1
v_call: TRBV29-1
cdr3_nt: TGCAGCGTCGCCGGGACAGGGGGCGGGTCCTACAATGAGCAGTTCTTC
cdr3_aa: CSVAGTGGGSYNEQFF

clone_size: -
j_call: TRBJ2-1
d_call: TRBD2
v_call: TRBV12-3/TRBV12-4
cdr3_nt: TGTGCCAGCAGTTTTGCGGGGGGATACAATGAGCAGTTCTTC
cdr3_aa: CASSFAGGYNEQFF

clone_size: few
j_call: TRBJ2-7
d_call: -
v_call: TRBV5-5
cdr3_nt: TGTGCCAGCAGCTTACGGGACGTTAGCTACGAGCAGTACTTC
cdr3_aa: CASSLRDVSYEQYF

clone_size: few
j_call: TRBJ2-1
d_call: TRBD2
v_call: TRBV4-2
cdr3_nt: TGTGCCAGCAGCCAGAGAGGGCCGGGACTAGCGGGGAGCTCCTACAATGAGCAGTTCTTC
cdr3_aa: CASSQRGPGLAGSSYNEQFF

clone_size: many
j_call: TRBJ2-3
d_call: -
v_call: TRBV28
cdr3_nt: TGTGCCAGCAGTTTACCGGGCGGGGCCACAGATACGCAGTATTTT
cdr3_aa: CASSLPGGATDTQYF

clone_size: many
j_call: TRBJ2-1
d_call: -
v_call: TRBV16
cdr3_nt: TGTGCCAGCAGCCAAGACGGGCGAGACGACAATGAGCAGTTCTTC
cdr3_aa: CASSQDGRDDNEQFF

clone_size: few
j_call: TRBJ2-3
d_call: -
v_call: TRBV20-1
cdr3_nt: TGCAGTGCAGAGAGAAGCACAGATACGCAGTATTTT
cdr3_aa: CSAERSTDTQYF

clone_size: many
j_call: TRBJ2-7
d_call: -
v_call: TRBV4-3
cdr3_nt: TGCGCCAGCAGCCAAGGTTTTAGTCTCTCGGACGAGCAGTACTTC
cdr3_aa: CASSQGFSLSDEQYF

clone_size: many
j_call: TRBJ2-1
d_call: -
v_call: TRBV24-1
cdr3_nt: TGTGCCACCAGGACCCCAGGCGATGAGCAGTTCTTC
cdr3_aa: CATRTPGDEQFF

clone_size: many
j_call: TRBJ2-2
d_call: -
v_call: TRBV28
cdr3_nt: TGTGCCAGCAGTTTACCAGGGTTTCCCGGGGAGCTGTTTTTT
cdr3_aa: CASSLPGFPGELFF

clone_size: -
j_call: TRBJ2-2
d_call: -
v_call: TRBV5-1
cdr3_nt: TGCGCCAGCAGCTTGGAGTGGACATCGGGGAGCGGGGAGCTGTTTTTT
cdr3_aa: CASSLEWTSGSGELFF

clone_size: few
j_call: TRBJ1-3
d_call: -
v_call: TRBV21-1
cdr3_nt: TGTGCCAGCAGCGGAAAACCGGGACAGGGGGAAGCTGGAAACACCATATATTTT
cdr3_aa: CASSGKPGQGEAGNTIYF

clone_size: few
j_call: TRBJ1-1
d_call: -
v_call: TRBV6-2/TRBV6-3
cdr3_nt: TGTGCCAGCAGTTACGGCGAGAACACTGAAGCTTTCTTT
cdr3_aa: CASSYGENTEAFF

clone_size: few
j_call: TRBJ1-1
d_call: -
v_call: TRBV4-2
cdr3_nt: TGTGCCAGCAGCCAAGAACAGGGTACTGAAGCTTTCTTT
cdr3_aa: CASSQEQGTEAFF

clone_size: many
j_call: TRBJ2-4
d_call: -
v_call: TRBV28
cdr3_nt: TGTGCCAGCAGTTTATCGCAAAACATTCAGTACTTC
cdr3_aa: CASSLSQNIQYF

clone_size: -
j_call: TRBJ2-1
d_call: TRBD2
v_call: TRBV20-1
cdr3_nt: TGCAGTGCCACGAAAGGGGGCGGGAGGGACCATGAGCAGTTCTTC
cdr3_aa: CSATKGGGRDHEQFF

clone_size: -
j_call: TRBJ2-1
d_call: TRBD1
v_call: TRBV20-1
cdr3_nt: TGCAGTGCTAGAGTCGGTGGACAGGGAAGAGAGCAGTTCTTC
cdr3_aa: CSARVGGQGREQFF

clone_size: -
j_call: TRBJ1-4
d_call: TRBD1
v_call: TRBV27
cdr3_nt: TGTGCCAGCAGTTCACAGGGGGGTAATGAAAAACTGTTTTTT
cdr3_aa: CASSSQGGNEKLFF

clone_size: many
j_call: TRBJ1-5
d_call: -
v_call: TRBV7-9
cdr3_nt: TGTGCCAGCAGCTCCTCTGAGGGGCCCCAGCATTTT
cdr3_aa: CASSSSEGPQHF

clone_size: -
j_call: TRBJ1-2
d_call: -
v_call: TRBV3-1
cdr3_nt: TGTGCCAGCAGCCAAGTTGGGGAGGAAACCTTC
cdr3_aa: CASSQVGEETF

clone_size: many
j_call: TRBJ1-5
d_call: -
v_call: TRBV5-5
cdr3_nt: TGTGCCAGCAGCTTGGATCGAGTATCTAGCAATCAGCCCCAGCATTTT
cdr3_aa: CASSLDRVSSNQPQHF

clone_size: few
j_call: TRBJ1-1
d_call: -
v_call: TRBV4-3
cdr3_nt: TGCGCCAGCAGCCAATCGACAGGGAACACTGAAGCTTTCTTT
cdr3_aa: CASSQSTGNTEAFF

clone_size: few
j_call: TRBJ1-5
d_call: TRBD1
v_call: TRBV6-1
cdr3_nt: TGTGCCAGCAGTACGACAGGGAAGGGCAATCAGCCCCAGCATTTT
cdr3_aa: CASSTTGKGNQPQHF

clone_size: many
j_call: TRBJ2-2
d_call: -
v_call: TRBV5-1
cdr3_nt: TGCGCCAGCAGCTTGAATGGGGAACCCGGCACCGGGGAGCTGTTTTTT
cdr3_aa: CASSLNGEPGTGELFF